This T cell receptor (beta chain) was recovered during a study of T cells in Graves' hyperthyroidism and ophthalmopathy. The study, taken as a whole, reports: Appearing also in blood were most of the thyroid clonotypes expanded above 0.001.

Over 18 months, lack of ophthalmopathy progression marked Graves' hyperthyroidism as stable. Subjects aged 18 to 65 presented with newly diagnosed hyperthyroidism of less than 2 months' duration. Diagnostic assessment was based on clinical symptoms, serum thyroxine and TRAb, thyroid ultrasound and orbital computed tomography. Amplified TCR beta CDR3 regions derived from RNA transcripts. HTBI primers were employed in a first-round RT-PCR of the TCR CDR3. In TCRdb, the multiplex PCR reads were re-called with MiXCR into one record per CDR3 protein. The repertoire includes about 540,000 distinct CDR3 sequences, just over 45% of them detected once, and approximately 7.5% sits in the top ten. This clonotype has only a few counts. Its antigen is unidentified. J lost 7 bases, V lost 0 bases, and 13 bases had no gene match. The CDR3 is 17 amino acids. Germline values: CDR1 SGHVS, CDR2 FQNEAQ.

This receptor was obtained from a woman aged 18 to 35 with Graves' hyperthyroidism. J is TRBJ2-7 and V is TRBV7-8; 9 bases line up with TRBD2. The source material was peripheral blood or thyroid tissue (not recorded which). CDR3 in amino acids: CASSLALAGSSYNEQYF. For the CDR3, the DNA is TGTGCCAGCAGCTTAGCGCTAGCGGGGAGCTCCTACAATGAGCAGTACTTC. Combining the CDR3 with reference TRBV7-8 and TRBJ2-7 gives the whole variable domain GAGVSQSPRYKVAKRGQDVALRCDPISGHVSLFWYQQALGQGPEFLTYFQNEAQLDKSGLPSDRFFAERPEGSVSTLKIQRTQQEDSAVYLCASSLALAGSSYNEQYFGPGTRLTVT.